The entry below describes one TCR beta chain. In the original analysis: Amplified reference gene primers provided the basis for estimating nucleated cell counts. The protocol was immunoSEQ multiplex PCR, while the TCRdb copy is restricted to in-frame clones and leaves out a portion. The V and J calls and clone size are taken from that table; D and trimming were inferred from the DNA. The data show about 180,000 clones, around 88% seen once. The sample is drawn from a study of blood T cell repertoires in COVID-19. Overall study: Sites across the United States, Italy and Spain contributed samples from acute and convalescent COVID-19.

The V gene lost 3 bases and the J gene lost 2 bases, with 11 bases spanning the gap. The CDR3 is 15 amino acids. Germline CDR1 reads LNHDA; CDR2 reads SQIVND (reference sequence). The receptor's source is a woman aged 25 to 39 with acute or convalescent COVID-19. Sequenced material: peripheral blood. This chain links TRBV19 with TRBJ1-5; possible D gene TRBD1, 5 bases. The CDR3 nucleotides are TGTGCCAGTAGTATGGTGGGGGGGGGCAATCAGCCCCAGCATTTT. As protein: CASSMVGGGNQPQHF.